Listed below are T cell receptor beta chains from one sample, sequenced in a study of shared clonotypes between healthy human individuals. Some clones are missing from TCRdb's copy, which holds only in-frame ones; the method was immunoSEQ multiplex PCR. The top ten clones hold 0.5% to 0.6% of a sample with 800,000 to 1,200,000 clones, more than 75% of them seen once. The sequenced sample consisted of memory CD4+ T cells from PBMCs. Source of these receptors: a young man in good health. Some clones in this sample may be carry-over from other donors' samples. CDR3s include the opening cysteine and the closing phenylalanine or tryptophan. Fields, in order: V gene, D gene, J gene, clone size, CDR3 protein, CDR3 DNA. D genes are given only for firm matches. The size field is filled for only some rows; it gives once, few, many or a size class.

>TRBV2|NA|TRBJ2-7|NA
CAQSRAVEYEQYF
TGTGCCCAAAGCCGGGCCGTCGAATACGAGCAGTACTTC
>TRBV11-2|NA|TRBJ1-4|NA
CASSLLHGTLKLFF
TGTGCCAGCAGCTTATTACATGGGACCCTAAAACTGTTTTTT
>TRBV2|TRBD1|TRBJ2-5|NA
CASTRGTGAGEQYF
TGTGCCAGCACTCGCGGGACAGGGGCGGGGGAGCAGTACTTC
>TRBV2|NA|TRBJ2-1|NA
CASSVDWSSYNEQFF
TGTGCCAGCAGTGTCGACTGGAGCTCCTACAATGAGCAGTTCTTC
>TRBV7-2|NA|TRBJ2-3|once
CASSAESDTQYF
TGTGCCAGCAGCGCGGAGTCGGATACGCAGTATTTT
>TRBV5-1|NA|TRBJ2-5|many
CASSWGFDQETQYF
TGCGCCAGCAGCTGGGGTTTTGACCAAGAGACCCAGTACTTC
>TRBV28|TRBD1|TRBJ1-1|NA
CASSNTGQATEAFF
TGTGCCAGCAGTAATACGGGACAGGCCACTGAAGCTTTCTTT
>TRBV28|NA|TRBJ1-4|once
CASSLAGSTQNEKLFF
TGTGCCAGCAGTTTAGCAGGCTCCACCCAGAATGAAAAACTGTTTTTT
>TRBV2|NA|TRBJ2-5|NA
CASSEQGQETQYF
TGTGCCAGCAGTGAACAGGGGCAAGAGACCCAGTACTTC
>TRBV2|TRBD1|TRBJ1-5|once
CASNDRGRGQPQHF
TGTGCCAGCAACGACAGGGGCCGCGGGCAGCCCCAGCATTTT
>TRBV10-3|NA|TRBJ2-1|many
CATTLGGRSYNEQFF
TGTGCCACGACTTTGGGGGGCCGCTCCTACAATGAGCAGTTCTTC
>TRBV7-2|NA|TRBJ2-1|NA
CASSFAAISYNEQFF
TGTGCCAGCAGCTTCGCGGCTATTTCCTACAATGAGCAGTTCTTC
>TRBV18|NA|TRBJ2-5|NA
CASSPRTAKETQYF
TGTGCCAGCTCACCAAGGACAGCTAAAGAGACCCAGTACTTC
>TRBV7-7|NA|TRBJ2-1|few
CASSQSSSTNEQFF
TGTGCCAGCAGCCAGTCCTCAAGCACCAATGAGCAGTTCTTC
>TRBV4-1|TRBD2|TRBJ2-1|NA
CASSHDGTSGMQFF
TGCGCCAGCAGCCATGACGGGACTAGCGGTATGCAGTTCTTC
>TRBV5-1|NA|TRBJ2-5|NA
CASSLAQKETQYF
TGCGCCAGCAGCTTGGCTCAGAAAGAGACCCAGTACTTC
>TRBV5-6|NA|TRBJ1-2|NA
CASSPRGLYGYTF
TGTGCCAGCAGCCCCCGGGGCCTCTATGGCTACACCTTC
>TRBV21-1|NA|TRBJ1-2|NA
CASNPVGGTNYGYTF
TGTGCCAGCAACCCGGTCGGGGGGACCAACTATGGCTACACCTTC
>TRBV19|NA|TRBJ2-1|few
CASSSRLHEQFF
TGTGCCAGTAGTTCTAGGCTCCATGAGCAGTTCTTC
>TRBV10-3|NA|TRBJ1-3|few
CASADSGNTIYF
TGTGCCTCAGCGGACTCTGGAAACACCATATATTTT
>TRBV6-5|TRBD1|TRBJ1-2|NA
CASSFRTGDFNYGYTF
TGTGCCAGCAGTTTTCGGACAGGGGACTTCAACTATGGCTACACCTTC
>TRBV19|TRBD1|TRBJ2-1|NA
CASSSTGGRSDEQFF
TGTGCCAGTAGTTCGACAGGGGGCAGATCTGATGAGCAGTTCTTC
>TRBV19|NA|TRBJ1-5|NA
CASSPGQNSNQPQHF
TGTGCCAGTAGCCCTGGACAGAATAGCAATCAGCCCCAGCATTTT
>TRBV6-1|NA|TRBJ2-7|NA
CASARTQNYEQYF
TGTGCCAGCGCACGGACCCAAAACTACGAGCAGTACTTC
>TRBV18|NA|TRBJ2-7|NA
CASSLGRAEQYF
TGTGCCAGCTCGCTCGGACGAGCGGAGCAGTACTTC
>TRBV4-1|NA|TRBJ1-2|once
CASSQEGEKYYGYTF
TGCGCCAGCAGCCAAGAAGGGGAGAAATACTATGGCTACACCTTC
>TRBV27|TRBD1|TRBJ1-5|NA
CASRGTGEGQPQHF
TGTGCCAGCAGGGGGACAGGGGAGGGTCAGCCCCAGCATTTT
>TRBV19|NA|TRBJ1-2|NA
CASSVGTNYGYTF
TGTGCCAGTAGCGTCGGGACTAACTATGGCTACACCTTC
>TRBV12-5|NA|TRBJ2-7|few
CASWAGAGEQYF
TGTGCTAGTTGGGCCGGGGCCGGCGAGCAGTACTTC
>TRBV7-2|NA|TRBJ1-4|NA
CASSFDRLEELFF
TGTGCCAGCAGCTTCGACAGGCTTGAAGAACTGTTTTTT
>TRBV2|NA|TRBJ1-4|NA
CASTLGATNEKLFF
TGTGCCAGCACCTTAGGGGCGACTAATGAAAAACTGTTTTTT
>TRBV7-9|NA|TRBJ2-3|NA
CASSFTGGPDTQYF
TGTGCCAGCAGCTTCACCGGGGGGCCAGATACGCAGTATTTT
>TRBV19|NA|TRBJ2-3|once
CASSPGNRAPSTDTQYF
TGTGCCAGTAGTCCCGGTAACAGGGCCCCTAGCACAGATACGCAGTATTTT
>TRBV1|NA|TRBJ2-1|NA
CTSSQAIPGLVCNEQFF
TGCACCAGCAGCCAAGCCATCCCGGGACTAGTATGCAATGAGCAGTTCTTC
>TRBV7-9|NA|TRBJ1-1|NA
CASSAQANTEAFF
TGTGCCAGCAGCGCTCAGGCGAACACTGAAGCTTTCTTT
>TRBV6-1|NA|TRBJ2-5|NA
CASGSQETQYF
TGTGCCAGCGGATCCCAAGAGACCCAGTACTTC
>TRBV6-6|NA|TRBJ2-1|NA
CASSYRDLGNEQFF
TGTGCCAGCAGTTACCGGGACTTGGGCAATGAGCAGTTCTTC
>TRBV2|TRBD2|TRBJ2-3|NA
CASSVGSGSKGTQYF
TGTGCCAGCAGTGTAGGTAGCGGGAGTAAGGGCACGCAGTATTTT
>TRBV4-2|NA|TRBJ2-3|NA
CASSVWTVTSTDTQYF
TGTGCCAGCAGCGTATGGACTGTTACTAGCACAGATACGCAGTATTTT
>TRBV18|NA|TRBJ2-7|NA
CASSPSTSAVGDF
NA